These T cell receptor beta chains were read from a single sample in a study of OX40 agonist ivuxolimab in advanced cancers. TCRdb keeps only in-frame clones here, not all; method: immunoSEQ multiplex PCR. The sample contains about 74,000 clones, almost 85% of which appear only once. The specimen was CD4+ or CD8+ T cells sorted from blood, collected in a trial of the OX40 agonist ivuxolimab. The receptors were sampled from an adult with an advanced solid tumor such as melanoma, head and neck, liver or kidney cancer. The CDR3 runs from the conserved cysteine through the conserved F or W. Fields, in order: clone size, D gene, V gene, J gene, CDR3 protein, CDR3 DNA. A D gene is named only where the DNA matches it firmly. Some rows have no size entry. The others give once, few or many, or a class for an expanded clone.

clone size: -; D gene: TRBD1; V gene: TRBV11-2; J gene: TRBJ2-1; CDR3 protein: CASTSWGGQGARNEQFF; CDR3 DNA: TGTGCCAGCACCAGCTGGGGGGGACAGGGGGCGCGAAATGAGCAGTTCTTC
clone size: once; D gene: TRBD2; V gene: TRBV5-4; J gene: TRBJ2-7; CDR3 protein: CASSLGPGLAVAYEQYF; CDR3 DNA: TGTGCCAGCAGCTTGGGACCAGGGCTAGCGGTGGCCTACGAGCAGTACTTC
clone size: few; D gene: -; V gene: TRBV6-1; J gene: TRBJ2-7; CDR3 protein: CASSEALGLLRDEQYF; CDR3 DNA: TGTGCCAGCAGTGAAGCGCTCGGACTTCTGCGGGACGAGCAGTACTTC
clone size: -; D gene: -; V gene: TRBV5-1; J gene: TRBJ2-2; CDR3 protein: CASSLAGDRELFF; CDR3 DNA: TGCGCCAGCAGCTTGGCTGGGGATCGGGAGCTGTTTTTT
clone size: -; D gene: -; V gene: TRBV6-1; J gene: TRBJ1-5; CDR3 protein: CASSVGPPHNQPQHF; CDR3 DNA: TGTGCCAGCAGTGTGGGACCCCCTCACAATCAGCCCCAGCATTTT
clone size: -; D gene: -; V gene: TRBV2; J gene: TRBJ1-5; CDR3 protein: CASSEVQVNQPQHF; CDR3 DNA: TGTGCCAGCAGTGAGGTCCAGGTCAATCAGCCCCAGCATTTT
clone size: -; D gene: -; V gene: TRBV6-1; J gene: TRBJ2-1; CDR3 protein: CASRKEGAIDEQFF; CDR3 DNA: TGTGCCAGCAGGAAGGAGGGGGCCATAGATGAGCAGTTCTTC
clone size: -; D gene: -; V gene: TRBV4-3; J gene: TRBJ2-1; CDR3 protein: CASSQDLGGSSYNEQFF; CDR3 DNA: TGCGCCAGCAGCCAAGATTTAGGGGGGAGCTCCTACAATGAGCAGTTCTTC
clone size: -; D gene: TRBD1; V gene: TRBV5-1; J gene: TRBJ2-1; CDR3 protein: CASSPGTVYNEQFF; CDR3 DNA: TGCGCCAGCAGTCCGGGGACAGTATACAATGAGCAGTTCTTC
clone size: -; D gene: TRBD1; V gene: TRBV5-1; J gene: TRBJ2-3; CDR3 protein: CASSSGWDSSTDTQYF; CDR3 DNA: TGCGCCAGCAGCTCCGGATGGGACAGTAGCACAGATACGCAGTATTTT
clone size: -; D gene: TRBD2; V gene: TRBV5-4; J gene: TRBJ2-2; CDR3 protein: CASSPGTKNTGELFF; CDR3 DNA: TGTGCCAGCAGCCCCGGGACTAAGAACACCGGGGAGCTGTTTTTT
clone size: -; D gene: -; V gene: TRBV4-1; J gene: TRBJ2-1; CDR3 protein: CASSQPDRVGNEQFF; CDR3 DNA: TGCGCCAGCAGCCAACCAGACCGGGTGGGCAATGAGCAGTTCTTC
clone size: -; D gene: TRBD2; V gene: TRBV4-2; J gene: TRBJ2-7; CDR3 protein: CASSQVGNGRAGVGEQYF; CDR3 DNA: TGTGCCAGCAGCCAAGTTGGTAATGGGAGAGCGGGAGTCGGCGAGCAGTACTTC
clone size: -; D gene: -; V gene: TRBV6-1; J gene: TRBJ2-1; CDR3 protein: CASSRESYNEQFF; CDR3 DNA: TGTGCCAGCAGCAGGGAATCCTACAATGAGCAGTTCTTC
clone size: -; D gene: -; V gene: TRBV7-3; J gene: TRBJ2-2; CDR3 protein: CASSLTAGELFF; CDR3 DNA: TGTGCCAGCAGCTTAACTGCCGGGGAGCTGTTTTTT
clone size: -; D gene: TRBD2; V gene: TRBV18; J gene: TRBJ2-7; CDR3 protein: CASSPSEGAGYEQYF; CDR3 DNA: TGTGCCAGCTCCCCCAGTGAGGGAGCGGGGTACGAGCAGTACTTC
clone size: -; D gene: -; V gene: TRBV14; J gene: TRBJ1-1; CDR3 protein: CASSTGMNTEAFF; CDR3 DNA: TGTGCCAGCAGTACAGGCATGAACACTGAAGCTTTCTTT
clone size: -; D gene: -; V gene: TRBV30; J gene: TRBJ2-1; CDR3 protein: CACYPIVDEQFF; CDR3 DNA: TGTGCCTGTTACCCCATAGTCGATGAGCAGTTCTTC
clone size: -; D gene: -; V gene: TRBV13; J gene: TRBJ1-6; CDR3 protein: CASSLNLPSPLHF; CDR3 DNA: TGTGCCAGCAGCCTCAACCTTCCCTCACCCCTCCACTTT
clone size: few; D gene: -; V gene: TRBV6-6; J gene: TRBJ1-5; CDR3 protein: CASRLPEQGNQPQHF; CDR3 DNA: TGTGCCAGCAGACTTCCTGAGCAGGGGAATCAGCCCCAGCATTTT
clone size: once; D gene: -; V gene: TRBV28; J gene: TRBJ1-2; CDR3 protein: CASSLLYSSSYGYTF; CDR3 DNA: TGTGCCAGCAGTTTACTCTACTCTTCTAGCTATGGCTACACCTTC
clone size: once; D gene: TRBD1; V gene: TRBV10-3; J gene: TRBJ2-7; CDR3 protein: CAISDPGQASYEQYF; CDR3 DNA: TGTGCCATCAGTGACCCGGGACAGGCCTCCTACGAGCAGTACTTC
clone size: -; D gene: -; V gene: TRBV28; J gene: TRBJ1-4; CDR3 protein: CASSLYGPLNEKLFF; CDR3 DNA: TGTGCCAGCAGTTTATATGGACCCCTGAATGAAAAACTGTTTTTT
clone size: once; D gene: -; V gene: TRBV28; J gene: TRBJ1-2; CDR3 protein: CATGIQANYGYTF; CDR3 DNA: TGTGCCACCGGCATCCAAGCTAACTATGGCTACACCTTC
clone size: once; D gene: TRBD1; V gene: TRBV28; J gene: TRBJ1-2; CDR3 protein: CASSLFQGAATF; CDR3 DNA: TGTGCCAGCAGTTTATTTCAGGGGGCGGCCACCTTC
clone size: -; D gene: -; V gene: TRBV4-3; J gene: TRBJ1-3; CDR3 protein: CASSQDSGPGNTIYF; CDR3 DNA: TGCGCCAGCAGCCAAGATTCAGGACCTGGAAACACCATATATTTT